The clone carrying this TCR beta chain came up many times. This entry comes from a study of CD8 T cells in ankylosing spondylitis. The germline gives CDR1 DFQATT, CDR2 SNEGSKA (reference sequence). The CDR3 loop spans 18 amino acids. Trimming removed 5 bases from V and 2 bases from J; junction bases left unmatched: 13. TCRdb ran MiXCR on the 5' RACE reads and lists one entry per CDR3 protein. The data show roughly 100,000 distinct CDR3 sequences, almost 8.5% seen once. This sequence joins TRBV20-1 and TRBJ2-1; 12 bases match TRBD2. Sequenced material: blood, either unsorted or a sorted T cell fraction (not recorded which). The clonotype originates from a male donor with ankylosing spondylitis or in good health (not recorded which). The CDR3 here is CSAPLLRASGRAYNEQFF. Here the CDR3 DNA reads TGCAGTGCTCCCCTTCTGAGGGCTAGCGGGAGGGCCTACAATGAGCAGTTCTTC.